Listed here are 29 T cell receptor beta chains from one sample, sequenced in a study of blood T cell repertoires in COVID-19. Method: immunoSEQ multiplex PCR; TCRdb's copy keeps in-frame clones and lacks some. The repertoire holds 60,000 to 85,000 clones, with more than 70% as singletons. The sequenced sample consisted of peripheral blood. The receptors originated from a woman in her sixties with acute or convalescent COVID-19.

The CDR3 coding sequence is TGTGCCAGCAGCTCCCATCTCGGGGTCAACTATGGCTACACCTTC. It translates to CASSSHLGVNYGYTF. This chain joins TRBV7-9 and TRBJ1-2; unclear D gene. CDR1 and CDR2 (germline): SEHNR, FQNEAQ (reference sequence). This CDR3 spans 15 amino acids. V gave up 4 bases and J gave up 2 bases, with 14 bases separating them.

The genes are TRBV6-4 and TRBJ2-7; D possibly corresponds to TRBD1 (7 bases). Germline loops: CDR1 MRHNA, CDR2 SNTAGT. V lost 6 bases to trimming and J lost 7 bases, with 16 bases between them. The CDR3 spans 13 residues. CDR3 region: CASSLEEGAEQYF. DNA of the CDR3: TGTGCCAGCAGCCTAGAGGAGGGGGCAGAGCAGTACTTC.

The rearrangement links TRBV5-1 to TRBJ2-3; TRBD2 aligns across 10 bases. The CDR3 has 16 amino acids. Germline V gene data show CDR1 as SGHRS and CDR2 as YFSETQ. The V and J ends lost 4 bases and 6 bases, in that order; junction bases with no gene match: 11. The CDR3 protein is CASSPGGSGGLDTQYF. The CDR3 region has the DNA TGCGCCAGCAGCCCGGGCGGTAGCGGGGGGCTGGATACGCAGTATTTT.

V and J are TRBV5-6 and TRBJ2-1; D possibly corresponds to TRBD2 (6 bases). Germline CDR1 SGHDT, CDR2 YYEEEE. This CDR3 spans 14 amino acids. V was shortened by 5 bases and J by 4 bases, with 13 bases between the two germline ends. The CDR3 reads CASRVGSGYNEQFF. CDR3 in DNA: TGTGCCAGCAGAGTTGGTAGCGGATACAATGAGCAGTTCTTC.

This chain uses TRBV9 with TRBJ2-7; TRBD1 agrees at 10 bases. Germline V gene sequence: CDR1 SGDLS, CDR2 YYNGEE. The CDR3 totals 19 residues. V lost 0 bases and J lost 6; bases outside the gene matches: 18. CDR3 residues: CASSVGVGRTGGRGREQYF. CDR3 DNA: TGTGCCAGCAGCGTAGGAGTGGGGCGGACAGGGGGAAGGGGCCGCGAGCAGTACTTC.

This clone was seen a handful of times. The V and J genes are TRBV7-3 and TRBJ1-5; no firm D call. CDR3 size: 11 residues. CDR1 and CDR2 (germline): SGHTA, FQGTGA. The ends were cut back, 4 bases at V and 7 bases at J, with 5 bases in the middle. CDR3 nucleotides: TGTGCCAGCAGCTCTATACAGCCCCAGCATTTT. It encodes CASSSIQPQHF.

V gene TRBV6-6 combines with J gene TRBJ2-6; 10 nucleotides match TRBD1. The CDR3 spans 18 residues. J was trimmed by 0 bases and V by 5 bases; bases with no gene match: 7. Germline V gene lookup returns CDR1 MNHNY and CDR2 SVGAGI (reference sequence). This CDR3 reads CASSLWTGGGSGANVLTF. The CDR3 DNA reads as TGTGCCAGCAGTCTATGGACAGGGGGTGGCTCTGGGGCCAACGTCCTGACTTTC.

The chain combines TRBV4-1 with TRBJ2-3; 12 nucleotides align to TRBD2. The CDR3 loop spans 17 amino acids. CDR1 and CDR2 (germline): MGHRA, YSYEKL. V dropped 1 base and J dropped 2; count of bases not matched to a gene: 4. The CDR3 nucleotides are TGCGCCAGCAGCCAAGGCCCTAGCGGGGGGGCCACAGATACGCAGTATTTT. It codes for CASSQGPSGGATDTQYF.

The chain combines TRBV5-1 with TRBJ2-3; 11 nucleotides align to TRBD1. This CDR3 region has 16 residues. V lost 4 bases and J lost 2; bases outside the gene matches: 6. The germline gives CDR1 SGHRS, CDR2 YFSETQ. CDR3 protein: CASSAGTGGDTDTQYF. The CDR3 nucleotides are TGCGCCAGCAGCGCGGGGACAGGGGGAGACACAGATACGCAGTATTTT.

This clone was recorded only once. The chain has TRBV6-1 and TRBJ2-5, with a weak D call TRBD2 (5 bases). Germline V lookup: CDR1 MNHNS, CDR2 SASEGT. V lost 2 bases and J 4 bases, leaving 14 bases between the germline ends. The CDR3 consists of 15 residues. CDR3 loop: CASSEWPGIGETQYF. The CDR3 coding sequence is TGTGCCAGCAGTGAATGGCCGGGGATAGGAGAGACCCAGTACTTC.

The J gene is TRBJ1-1, the V gene TRBV28, with D unclear. The CDR3 loop spans 13 amino acids. Trimming shortened V by 5 bases and J by 3 bases, and 10 bases separated the two germline ends. The V gene's germline CDR1 is MDHEN and CDR2 SYDVKM. CDR3 bases: TGTGCCAGCAGTCCCGGGGAGTACACTGAAGCTTTCTTT. Its protein is CASSPGEYTEAFF.

This chain joins TRBV19 and TRBJ2-2; TRBD1 matches at 8 bases. J gave up 3 bases and V 3 bases, and 9 bases lay outside the gene matches. Germline CDR1 is LNHDA and CDR2 is SQIVND (reference sequence). CDR3 length: 17 amino acids. In DNA, the CDR3 is TGTGCCAGTAGTATTAACAGGGGGGATTCGGACACCGGGGAGCTGTTTTTT. Amino acids: CASSINRGDSDTGELFF.

The V and J genes are TRBV7-2 and TRBJ1-6, with TRBD1 identical over 8 bases. With 4 bases clipped from V and 10 bases from J, the junction kept 3 bases outside the gene matches. The CDR3 contains 13 residues. Germline V gene data show CDR1 as SGHTA and CDR2 as FQGNSA. CDR3 sequence (DNA): TGTGCCAGCAGCTCCTACAGGGGGTCACCCCTCCACTTT. This codes for CASSSYRGSPLHF. Variable domain in full (rest from reference TRBV7-2 and TRBJ1-6): GAGVSQSPSNKVTEKGKDVELRCDPISGHTALYWYRQSLGQGLEFLIYFQGNSAPDKSGLPSDRFSAERTGGSVSTLTIQRTQQEDSAVYLCASSSYRGSPLHFGNGTRLTVT.

J is TRBJ2-7 and V is TRBV10-2; 9 bases agree with TRBD1. V lost 3 bases, J lost 5 bases, and 8 bases stayed unmatched. Germline loops: CDR1 WSHSY, CDR2 SAAADI. The CDR3 is 15 residues long. For the CDR3, the DNA is TGCGCCAGCAGTGACCCCGGGACAGGGACCGACGAGCAGTACTTC. This gives the protein CASSDPGTGTDEQYF.

For the CDR3, the DNA is TGTGCCAGTAGTACGAATGAACCAGTTAGGACTAGCGGAGTCACAGATACGCAGTATTTT. This encodes CASSTNEPVRTSGVTDTQYF. V gene TRBV19 combines with J gene TRBJ2-3; 10 nucleotides agree with TRBD2. The CDR3 contains 20 residues. V was pared by 4 bases and J by 2 bases, with 18 bases of the junction left unmatched. Germline CDR1 reads LNHDA; CDR2 reads SQIVND (reference sequence).

The V call is TRBV25-1, the J call TRBJ1-6, with TRBD1 matching over 8 bases. This CDR3 contains 14 residues. In germline, CDR1 is MGHDK, CDR2 SYGVNS. J gave up 6 bases and V 4 bases, and 2 bases lay outside the gene matches. The CDR3 nucleotides read TGTGCCAGCAGTGTAGACAGGGGTAATTCACCCCTCCACTTT. It codes for CASSVDRGNSPLHF. The entire variable domain, with the rest obtained from reference TRBV25-1 and TRBJ1-6, is as follows: EADIYQTPRYLVIGTGKKITLECSQTMGHDKMYWYQQDPGMELHLIHYSYGVNSTEKGDLSSESTVSRIRTEHFPLTLESARPSHTSQYLCASSVDRGNSPLHFGNGTRLTVT.

The CDR3 DNA follows: TGTGCCATCAGTGAGCCCATGAAGACAGGACCCTATGGCTACACCTTC. Translation gives CAISEPMKTGPYGYTF. This rearrangement joins TRBV10-3 to TRBJ1-2, with a weak D call TRBD1 (6 bases). V gave up 2 bases and J gave up 4 bases, with 17 bases separating them. This CDR3 has 16 residues. Germline V gene data show CDR1 as ENHRY and CDR2 as SYGVKD.

The table lists this clone with a few counts. V gene TRBV10-3 combines with J gene TRBJ2-7, with D unclear. This CDR3 comprises 12 residues. The V end lost 5 bases, the J end lost 2 bases, and 7 bases lay between the germline ends. The V gene's germline CDR1 is ENHRY and CDR2 SYGVKD. The CDR3 protein is CAISRNTYEQYF. The CDR3 region has the DNA TGTGCCATCAGTAGAAACACCTACGAGCAGTACTTC.

This chain joins TRBV4-1 and TRBJ2-5, with D possibly TRBD2 on 6 matching bases. The length of the CDR3 is 15 residues. Trimming removed 1 base from V and 3 bases from J, with 12 bases in between. The V gene's germline CDR1 is MGHRA and CDR2 YSYEKL. CDR3 residues: CASSQVGGVEETQYF. The CDR3 DNA reads TGCGCCAGCAGCCAAGTAGGAGGGGTTGAAGAGACCCAGTACTTC.

J is TRBJ1-1 and V is TRBV28; D not certain. CDR1 and CDR2 from the germline V gene are MDHEN and SYDVKM. Trimming removed 5 bases from V and 1 base from J, with 11 bases in between. This CDR3 region has 14 residues. The DNA for the CDR3 is TGTGCCAGCAGTATCGGGGAGTGGAACACTGAAGCTTTCTTT. It translates to CASSIGEWNTEAFF.

This clone was counted a few times. The chain is built from TRBV5-1 and TRBJ2-2; TRBD1 is a possible D gene (6 bases). Germline V gives CDR1 SGHRS, CDR2 YFSETQ. V shed 8 bases and J shed 1 base, with 12 bases lying between them. The CDR3 contains 14 residues. The CDR3 is CASSSTGNTGELFF. CDR3 in DNA: TGCGCCAGTTCTTCGACAGGGAACACCGGGGAGCTGTTTTTT.

This sequence joins TRBV3-1 (or the pseudogene TRBV3-2) and TRBJ2-7; D is uncertain. V was shortened by 0 bases and J by 2 bases, with 8 bases between the two germline ends. Germline V gene data show CDR1 as LGHDT and CDR2 as YNNKEL (reference sequence). There are 14 residues in the CDR3. CDR3 in DNA: TGTGCCAGCAGCCAAGATTTAAACACCTACGAGCAGTACTTC. This sequence encodes CASSQDLNTYEQYF.

The rearrangement links TRBV5-1 to TRBJ2-7; D might be TRBD1 (6 bases). The CDR3 has 15 residues. CDR1 and CDR2 from the germline V gene are SGHRS and YFSETQ. Trimming shortened V by 4 bases and J by 0 bases, and 14 bases separated the two germline ends. This CDR3 is CASSMTGLRSYEQYF. As DNA, the CDR3 is TGCGCCAGCAGCATGACAGGCCTGCGCTCCTACGAGCAGTACTTC.

Written as DNA, the CDR3 is TGTGCCTGGAGTGAGACTAGCGGGGCTGGAAACATTCAGTACTTC. Its translation is CAWSETSGAGNIQYF. The V gene is TRBV30, the J gene TRBJ2-4, with TRBD2 matching over 11 bases. Germline assignment: CDR1 GTSNPN and CDR2 SVGIG (reference sequence). There are 15 residues in the CDR3. V lost 1 base to trimming and J lost 6 bases; unmatched junction nucleotides: 5.

This chain connects TRBV29-1 to TRBJ1-5, with 8 bases lining up with TRBD1. This CDR3 has 13 residues. Germline V gives CDR1 SQVTM, CDR2 ANQGSEA. The trim removed 5 bases at V and 5 bases at J, leaving 5 bases unmatched. The CDR3 coding sequence is TGCAGCGTTCTGCAGGGGGCCGATCAGCCCCAGCATTTT. It encodes CSVLQGADQPQHF.

In this sample, this clone turned up once. The J gene is TRBJ2-5, the V gene TRBV18; 13 nucleotides agree with TRBD2. V was clipped by 4 bases and J by 3 bases; unmatched bases: 2. This CDR3 has 15 amino acids. Germline-derived CDR1 and CDR2 are KGHSH and LQKENI. The CDR3 DNA reads as TGTGCCAGCTCACGCGGACTAGCGGGGGAAGAGACCCAGTACTTC. Translation: CASSRGLAGEETQYF.

This clone appeared once. The V gene is TRBV4-2, the J gene TRBJ1-4, with TRBD1 matching 7 bases. Germline V gives CDR1 LGHNA, CDR2 YNFKEQ. The CDR3 covers 17 residues. Unmatched junction bases numbered 11, after V lost 0 bases and J lost 7 bases. The chain's CDR3 is CASSQDRSDHRGEKLFF. The CDR3 DNA sequence: TGTGCCAGCAGCCAAGATCGCTCGGACCACAGGGGTGAAAAACTGTTTTTT.

This sequence joins TRBV4-1 and TRBJ2-7, with a tentative D call TRBD1 (6 bases). V lost 3 bases to trimming and J lost 3 bases, with 9 bases between them. The length of the CDR3 is 13 residues. Germline CDR1 reads MGHRA; CDR2 reads YSYEKL. The CDR3 DNA reads TGCGCCAGCAGCCAGGACAGTTACTACGAGCAGTACTTC. Its protein product is CASSQDSYYEQYF.

The chain joins TRBV5-1 to TRBJ1-1, with TRBD1 as a possible D gene (6 bases). V gave up 5 bases and J gave up 1 base, with 15 bases separating them. This CDR3 spans 15 amino acids. CDR1 is SGHRS, CDR2 YFSETQ, per germline. The CDR3 coding sequence is TGCGCCAGCAGACCCACAGGGATGGGGAACACTGAAGCTTTCTTT. Translation: CASRPTGMGNTEAFF.